Ten or more counts support the clone carrying this T cell receptor beta chain. Antigen unknown. This entry comes from a study of T-cell reconstitution after alpha-beta-depleted transplantation in children. The CDR3 length is 14 residues. Trimming took off 6 bases at V and 4 bases at J, with 16 bases between the two ends. Germline lookup yields CDR1 KGHSH and CDR2 LQKENI. During its preparation, the TCRbeta library received unique molecular identifiers. TCRdb analysed the PCR reads with MiXCR anew, one entry per CDR3 protein. In the table there are some 220,000 distinct CDR3 sequences, about a tenth of which are singletons. Whole-study findings and limits: Diversity of TCRbeta at day 60 was high in some patients, arising from surviving recipient T cells and thymic progenitors. At around two months after transplant, the alpha-beta T cells were reportedly derived from several hundred expanded clones that came from non-depleted graft cells.

The rearrangement links TRBV18 to TRBJ2-7; D perhaps matches TRBD1 (6 bases). This clonotype was obtained from a child less than two years old with acute myeloid leukemia, due to receive a stem cell transplant. This material consisted of PBMCs, taken before TCRalphabeta/CD19-depleted stem cell transplant. CDR3: CASSQSRGKYEQYF. CDR3 bases: TGTGCCAGCTCCCAATCCAGGGGAAAATACGAGCAGTACTTC.